Shown below are 10 T cell receptor beta chains from a single sample sequenced in a study of cytomegalovirus exposure and HLA in healthy donors. With 60 Vbeta and 13 Jbeta primers, the PCR was carried out. Repertoires were generated with immunoSEQ multiplex PCR, while TCRdb's copy carries only in-frame clones and drops some. Among some 160,000 clones listed, roughly 84% were seen once. Sequencing used PBMCs. These receptors were taken from a woman aged 18-29 years in good health and CMV-seronegative.

J is TRBJ1-1 and V is TRBV5-4, with 8 bases that match TRBD1. J gave up 1 base and V 6 bases, and 5 bases lay outside the gene matches. The CDR3 loop spans 14 amino acids. Germline CDR1 SGHNT, CDR2 YYREEE (reference sequence). The CDR3 nucleotides are TGTGCCAGCAAAGAGACAGGGGCGAACACTGAAGCTTTCTTT. Amino acid sequence: CASKETGANTEAFF. The entire variable domain, with the rest obtained from reference TRBV5-4 and TRBJ1-1, is as follows: ETGVTQSPTHLIKTRGQQVTLRCSSQSGHNTVSWYQQALGQGPQFIFQYYREEENGRGNFPPRFSGLQFPNYSSELNVNALELDDSALYLCASKETGANTEAFFGQGTRLTVV.

The chain is built from TRBV18 and TRBJ2-7; D possibly corresponds to TRBD2 (5 bases). The CDR3 runs 14 residues. Trimming shortened V by 0 bases and J by 2 bases, and 8 bases separated the two germline ends. The germline V gene encodes CDR1 KGHSH and CDR2 LQKENI. DNA for the CDR3: TGTGCCAGCTCACCACCGGGGAGAACCTACGAGCAGTACTTC. Translating gives CASSPPGRTYEQYF.

The chain links TRBV5-6 to TRBJ2-3; D may be TRBD2 (6 bases). This CDR3 has 16 residues. Germline V gene sequence: CDR1 SGHDT, CDR2 YYEEEE. With 3 bases removed from V and 1 base from J, the gap between germline ends came to 15 bases. CDR3 DNA sequence: TGTGCCAGCAGCTGGTTGGGGGACTCCCGCACAGATACGCAGTATTTT. Translated, it gives CASSWLGDSRTDTQYF.

This chain joins TRBV11-2 and TRBJ2-1; 8 bases are a match to TRBD2. With 2 bases clipped from V and 4 bases from J, the junction kept 10 bases outside the gene matches. Germline V gene sequence: CDR1 SGHAT, CDR2 FQNNGV. This CDR3 has 17 amino acids. CDR3 bases: TGTGCCAGCAGCTTATTCTCGGCGGGGGGAAATTACAATGAGCAGTTCTTC. This sequence encodes CASSLFSAGGNYNEQFF. Variable domain in full (rest from reference TRBV11-2 and TRBJ2-1): EAGVAQSPRYKIIEKRQSVAFWCNPISGHATLYWYQQILGQGPKLLIQFQNNGVVDDSQLPKDRFSAERLKGVDSTLKIQPAKLEDSAVYLCASSLFSAGGNYNEQFFGPGTRLTVL.

The chain is built from TRBV6-5 and TRBJ2-7; 7 positions match TRBD1. From germline, CDR1 is MNHEY and CDR2 SVGAGI. Germline trimming cut 10 bases from V and 0 bases from J; bases unmatched to any gene: 6. The CDR3 has 13 amino acids. The CDR3 DNA reads as TGTGCCACCACAGGGGTCAACTCCTACGAGCAGTACTTC. Its translation: CATTGVNSYEQYF.

Concerning this clone itself: One end of the junction is discordant with germline, which a read error may explain. CDR3 protein: CASSLDRNEQLF. DNA for the CDR3: TGTGCCAGCAGCTTAGACAGGAATGAGCAGCTCTTC. The chain carries TRBV7-9 and TRBJ2-1; TRBD1 is a possible D gene (5 bases). Germline values: CDR1 SEHNR, CDR2 FQNEAQ (reference sequence). The length of the CDR3 is 12 residues.

The V and J genes are TRBV18 and TRBJ1-1; D possibly corresponds to TRBD1 (5 bases). Germline V gene lookup returns CDR1 KGHSH and CDR2 LQKENI. The V end was cut by 2 bases, the J end by 6 bases, with 16 bases between. The CDR3 has 15 residues. CDR3 protein: CASSPTGPAIPEAFF. CDR3 nucleotide sequence: TGTGCCAGCTCACCAACAGGACCGGCGATACCTGAAGCTTTCTTT.

The sample holds a few counts of this clone. The V call is TRBV10-3, the J call TRBJ2-2, with 11 bases aligning to TRBD2. CDR1 is ENHRY, CDR2 SYGVKD, per germline. The CDR3 extends over 16 amino acids. The V segment lost 3 bases and the J segment 3 bases; nucleotides outside the gene matches: 3. The CDR3 reads CAISDIAGGHTGELFF. CDR3 nucleotide sequence: TGTGCCATCAGTGACATAGCGGGGGGGCACACCGGGGAGCTGTTTTTT.

J is TRBJ2-7 and V is TRBV2; D ambiguous. Germline loops: CDR1 SNHLY, CDR2 FYNNEI. Trimming removed 6 bases at V and 6 bases at J, with 12 bases between. The CDR3 loop spans 12 amino acids. The CDR3 sequence: CASRGPAFEQYF. The DNA of the CDR3 is TGTGCCAGCAGGGGTCCAGCGTTCGAGCAGTACTTC.

Notes on this clone: Other DNA sequences in this sample translate to the same CDR3. The chain is built from TRBV27 and TRBJ2-1; D is possibly TRBD1 (6 bases). Between the trimmed V and J ends, which lost 6 bases and 6 bases, there was a span of 21 bases. The CDR3 covers 16 residues. Germline loops: CDR1 MNHEY, CDR2 SMNVEV (reference sequence). The CDR3 here is CASSSPGEPPGNEQFF. Written as DNA, the CDR3 is TGTGCCAGCAGCTCCCCAGGGGAACCCCCGGGCAATGAGCAGTTCTTC.